The present entry profiles one T cell receptor (beta chain) with its context. Its matching antigen is unknown. The record originates from a study of shared clonotypes between healthy human individuals. Donors, healthy HIV-negative adults, lacked recent acute infections or vaccinations. V gave up 4 bases and J gave up 3 bases; unmatched junction bases: 18. CDR3 length: 19 residues. Germline CDR1 and CDR2: MNHNS and SASEGT. Running of the assay took place at deep level. The method was immunoSEQ multiplex PCR; TCRdb's version includes in-frame clones alone and lacks a portion of them. The table has some 2,100,000 clones, approximately 96% seen once. Study-wide results and limits: Blood was the sole source, and tissue repertoires probably differ.

Source material: naive CD4+ T cells sorted from blood. Subset noted: CD45RA+ positively selected. The source of this sequence is a man between 18 and 35 years old in good health. This chain connects TRBV6-1 to TRBJ1-5; 7 nucleotides match TRBD1. In nucleotides, the CDR3 is TGTGCCAGCAGTGGAATTTATAACCTCGGGACAGTTCTCAATCAGCCCCAGCATTTT. It is translated as CASSGIYNLGTVLNQPQHF.